This T cell receptor (beta chain) stems from a study of cytomegalovirus exposure and HLA in healthy donors. Findings and limits, study-wide: Reports credit the classifier with highly specific, highly sensitive diagnosis of cytomegalovirus status.

The CDR3 has 13 residues. V lost 6 bases and J lost 2, with 11 bases in between. Per the germline V gene, CDR1 is KGHSH and CDR2 is LQKENI. Both 60 Vbeta primers and 13 Jbeta primers went into the PCR. Sequenced by immunoSEQ multiplex PCR; TCRdb stores in-frame clones only, minus some. The sample yields tens of thousands of clones, 65% to 70% seen once. In regard to this clone: Its antigen is as yet unknown.

This TCR came from a middle-aged man in good health and CMV-seropositive. The sequenced material came from PBMCs. J is TRBJ2-7 and V is TRBV18; D possibly corresponds to TRBD1 (6 bases). The CDR3 DNA is TGTGCCAGCTCGTCGGACAGAGCCTACGAGCAGTACTTC. This codes for CASSSDRAYEQYF.